This entry features one T cell receptor beta chain sequence. Its antigen is currently unknown. This specimen belongs to a study of T cell responses to AZD1222 COVID-19 vaccine. Whole-study findings and limits: Clonal diversity was possibly underestimated, and the donors were mostly white British, with more females.

The table came from immunoSEQ multiplex PCR; TCRdb's copy has only in-frame clones and leaves some out. The sample shows around 99,000 clones, approximately 92% of them seen only once. This CDR3 has 14 amino acids. Deletions cut 1 base from V and 3 bases from J, with 10 bases between. Germline values: CDR1 GTSNPN, CDR2 SVGIG (reference sequence). The source material was peripheral blood, sampled on day 0 of AZD1222 vaccination. This chain links TRBV30 with TRBJ1-5; unclear D gene. The sequence was collected from an adult in good health. For the CDR3, the DNA is TGTGCCTGGAGTGCTAGCAGTTCCAATCAGCCCCAGCATTTT. Translating it yields CAWSASSSNQPQHF.